The clone carrying this TCR beta chain has more than one count but fewer than ten. Its specificity is not known. The CDR3 sequence is 14 residues long. CDR1 MNHEY and CDR2 SVGEGT come from the germline V gene. Trimming removed 6 bases at V and 6 bases at J, with 15 bases between. This sample was included in a study of T cells in Graves' hyperthyroidism and ophthalmopathy. It was RNA transcripts that yielded the amplified TCR beta CDR3 regions. The HTBI primer set served for first-round RT-PCR of the TCR CDR3. One entry per CDR3 protein results from TCRdb running MiXCR on the multiplex PCR reads. The sample yields approximately 600,000 distinct CDR3 sequences, 16% seen once. Overall study findings and caveats: Through a model of 13 V-J features, ophthalmopathy was separated from stable hyperthyroidism.

This sequence was found in a woman aged 25 to 45 with Graves' hyperthyroidism. The rearrangement uses TRBV6-2 or TRBV6-3 and TRBJ2-1, with TRBD1 as a possible D gene (6 bases). Sequencing was performed on blood. CDR3 coding DNA: TGTGCCAGCAGAGTTTTTTCAGGGGTCAATGAGCAGTTCTTC. Amino acid sequence: CASRVFSGVNEQFF.